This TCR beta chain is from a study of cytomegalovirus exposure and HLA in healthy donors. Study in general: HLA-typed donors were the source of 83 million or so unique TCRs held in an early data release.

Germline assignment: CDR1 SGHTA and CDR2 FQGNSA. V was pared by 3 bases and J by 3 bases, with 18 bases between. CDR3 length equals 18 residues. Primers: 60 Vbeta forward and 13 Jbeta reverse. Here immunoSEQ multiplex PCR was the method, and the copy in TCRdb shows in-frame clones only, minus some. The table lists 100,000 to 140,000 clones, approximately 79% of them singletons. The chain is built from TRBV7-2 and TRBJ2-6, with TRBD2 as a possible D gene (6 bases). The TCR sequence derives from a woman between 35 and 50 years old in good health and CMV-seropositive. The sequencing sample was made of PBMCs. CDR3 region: CASSLRDPGAIGANVLTF. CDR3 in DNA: TGTGCCAGCAGCTTGCGGGACCCCGGGGCAATTGGGGCCAACGTCCTGACTTTC.